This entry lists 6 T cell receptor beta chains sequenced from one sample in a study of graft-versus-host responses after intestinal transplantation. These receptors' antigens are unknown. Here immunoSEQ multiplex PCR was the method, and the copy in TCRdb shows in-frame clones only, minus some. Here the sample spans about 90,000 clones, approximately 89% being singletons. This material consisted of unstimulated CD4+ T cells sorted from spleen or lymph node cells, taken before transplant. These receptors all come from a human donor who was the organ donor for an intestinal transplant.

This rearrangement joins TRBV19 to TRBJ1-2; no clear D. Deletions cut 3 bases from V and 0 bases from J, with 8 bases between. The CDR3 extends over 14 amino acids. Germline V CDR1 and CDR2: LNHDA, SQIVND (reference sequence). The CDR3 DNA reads TGTGCCAGTAGTATCCTGACACCTAACTATGGCTACACCTTC. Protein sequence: CASSILTPNYGYTF.

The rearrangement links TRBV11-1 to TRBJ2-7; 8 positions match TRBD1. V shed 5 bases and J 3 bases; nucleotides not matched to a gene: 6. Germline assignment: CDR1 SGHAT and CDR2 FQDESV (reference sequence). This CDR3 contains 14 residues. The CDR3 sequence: CASSKGQGNYEQYF. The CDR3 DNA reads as TGTGCCAGCAGCAAAGGACAGGGTAACTACGAGCAGTACTTC.

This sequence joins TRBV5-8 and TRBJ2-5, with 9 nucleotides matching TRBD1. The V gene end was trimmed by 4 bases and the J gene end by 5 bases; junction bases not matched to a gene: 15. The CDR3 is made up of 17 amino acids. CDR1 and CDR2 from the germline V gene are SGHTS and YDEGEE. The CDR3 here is CASSKGTGRQIGETQYF. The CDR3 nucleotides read TGTGCCAGCAGCAAAGGGACAGGGCGCCAAATTGGGGAGACCCAGTACTTC.

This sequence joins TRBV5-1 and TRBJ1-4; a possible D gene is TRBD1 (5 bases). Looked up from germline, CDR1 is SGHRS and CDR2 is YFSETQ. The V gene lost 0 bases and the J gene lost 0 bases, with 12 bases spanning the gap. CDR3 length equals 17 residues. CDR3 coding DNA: TGCGCCAGCAGCTTGGGACCAGGGTTCTCAACTAATGAAAAACTGTTTTTT. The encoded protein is CASSLGPGFSTNEKLFF. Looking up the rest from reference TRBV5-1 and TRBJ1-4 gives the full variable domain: KAGVTQTPRYLIKTRGQQVTLSCSPISGHRSVSWYQQTPGQGLQFLFEYFSETQRNKGNFPGRFSGRQFSNSRSEMNVSTLELGDSALYLCASSLGPGFSTNEKLFFGSGTQLSVL.

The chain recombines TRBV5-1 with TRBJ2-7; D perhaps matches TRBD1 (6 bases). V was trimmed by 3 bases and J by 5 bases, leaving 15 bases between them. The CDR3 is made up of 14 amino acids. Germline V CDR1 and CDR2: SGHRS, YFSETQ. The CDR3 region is CASSYYRESDEQYF. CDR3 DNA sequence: TGCGCCAGCAGCTACTACAGGGAGTCCGACGAGCAGTACTTC.

CDR3 in DNA: TGTGCCAGCAGCCCGAGACAGGGGGCCAACGAGCAGTACTTC. Its protein product is CASSPRQGANEQYF. This chain connects TRBV14 to TRBJ2-7; 10 bases align to TRBD1. J gave up 5 bases and V 4 bases, and 5 bases lay outside the gene matches. The germline gives CDR1 SGHDN, CDR2 FVKESK. The CDR3 is 14 amino acids.